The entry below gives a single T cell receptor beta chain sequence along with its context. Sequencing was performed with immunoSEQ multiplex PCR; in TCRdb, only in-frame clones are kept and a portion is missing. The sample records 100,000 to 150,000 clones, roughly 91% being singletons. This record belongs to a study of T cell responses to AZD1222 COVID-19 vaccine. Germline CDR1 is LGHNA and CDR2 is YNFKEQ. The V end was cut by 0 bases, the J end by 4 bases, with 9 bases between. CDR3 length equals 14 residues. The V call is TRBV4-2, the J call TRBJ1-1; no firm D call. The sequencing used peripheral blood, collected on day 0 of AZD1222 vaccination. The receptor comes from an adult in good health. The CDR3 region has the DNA TGTGCCAGCAGCCAAGAAGGGTTGGTCACTGAAGCTTTCTTT. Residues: CASSQEGLVTEAFF.